This T cell receptor beta chain was sequenced for a study of a mutant IDH1 vaccine in newly diagnosed glioma (dated by TCRdb to the early 2020s). Background on the whole study: Eight vaccinations were administered to patients in weeks 1, 3, 5, 7, 11, 15, 19 and 23, corresponding to visits V03 through V10. Longitudinal TCRB deep sequencing was done for 20 to 25 treated patients, wherever samples were available for exploratory analyses. Vaccination was initiated 4-6 weeks after radiotherapy alone, or concurrently with temozolomide cycles in the chemotherapy-containing groups. Peripheral blood was collected at six visits: V03 (baseline), V05, V07, V10, V12 and V13. The approximately 30 treated patients were approximately 60% male and 37.5% female, with a mean age of around 40 years. Before enrollment, most patients had been given radiochemotherapy with temozolomide as standard therapy, while the rest had received either radiotherapy alone or temozolomide alone. Broader findings and caveats from the paper: Selection of PBMC samples for TCRB deep sequencing was based on availability. It was noted by the authors that analyses of patient blood samples could not be reproduced owing to sample limitations. Immune responses induced by the vaccine were seen in roughly 92% of patients across multiple MHC alleles. Pseudoprogression appeared unrelated to alterations in the top peripheral T cell clonotypes detected by TCRB sequencing.

From the cysteine up to the phenylalanine, the CDR3 has a length of 16 residues. The sequence is cut down to CDR3 DNA, 48 bases in frame from base 1. Compared with germline, V lacks 0 bases and J lacks 3 bases; bases without a gene match: 6. From a lookup of the germline V gene, CDR1 and CDR2 are LGHNA and YNFKEQ. This clone appeared a few times. The antigen it recognizes is unknown. Base qualities were left out, and no much larger clone turns up one base away. Libraries were constructed by the immunoSEQ multiplex PCR assay. Following the manufacturer's protocol, the hsTCRB Kit was used to amplify rearranged TCR beta chain sequences. Sequencing of TCRB libraries was carried out on an Illumina MiSeq. As for how the authors treated the data: The kit vendor's proprietary platform handled demultiplexing, trimming and gene mapping. The table was pulled from immuneACCESS by TCRdb, which kept in-frame rearrangements only. Such tables lose some clones; where checked, under half of the loss comes from unresolved V genes, and the rest has no known cause. That table furnishes V, J and clone size, whereas the DNA furnished D and trimming. Across this sample there are around 120,000 clones, with just under 80% seen only once. 5.5% of the sample rests with the top ten.

This specimen's time point label, per the study, means: week 11, during vaccination. Every vaccine dose consisted of 300 ug of a 20-mer mutant IDH1 peptide in Montanide, administered subcutaneously together with topical imiquimod. All donors had newly diagnosed IDH1-mutant astrocytomas of WHO grade 3 or 4 that showed loss of nuclear ATRX. The samples were drawn from NOA16, a multicentre, single-arm, open-label phase I trial in Germany that tested a mutant IDH1 peptide vaccine in humans for the first time. The DNeasy Blood and Tissue Kit was used to extract genomic DNA from EDTA blood for TCRB sequencing.

This TCR was sampled from a man aged 40-50 years with glioma. The sequence is built from TRBV4-2 and TRBJ1-1, with 8 middle bases fitting TRBD1. The material was PBMCs, obtained from a glioma patient whose treatment included an IDH1 peptide vaccine. The CDR3 region: CASSQDPTGGYTEAFF. The DNA sequence is as follows: TGTGCCAGCAGCCAAGATCCCACAGGGGGGTACACTGAAGCTTTCTTT.